Following are 11 T cell receptor beta chains from one sample sequenced in a study of cytomegalovirus exposure and HLA in healthy donors. The PCR used 60 Vbeta and 13 Jbeta primers. Assay used: immunoSEQ multiplex PCR; TCRdb lists only in-frame clones, some missing. The sample holds roughly 130,000 clones, 70% to 85% seen once. Sequences were obtained from PBMCs. The receptors stem from a man in his forties in good health and CMV-seronegative.

The chain uses TRBV7-2 and TRBJ2-7, with 11 bases aligning to TRBD2. V lost 5 bases to trimming and J lost 2 bases; unmatched junction nucleotides: 2. The germline gives CDR1 SGHTA, CDR2 FQGNSA. This CDR3 has 14 residues. In nucleotides, the CDR3 is TGTGCCAGCAGCAGTAGCGGGGGGGCCTACGAGCAGTACTTC. It yields the protein CASSSSGGAYEQYF.

The J gene is TRBJ2-3, the V gene TRBV13, with D tentatively TRBD2 (6 bases). This CDR3 is 15 amino acids long. V was trimmed by 2 bases and J by 2 bases, leaving 11 bases between them. Germline CDR1 and CDR2: PRHDT and FYEKMQ (reference sequence). The CDR3, as DNA: TGTGCCAGCAGCTTACTCGGGGGTTTCACAGATACGCAGTATTTT. As protein: CASSLLGGFTDTQYF.

In the case of this clone: A junction end diverges from the germline sequence, so it may reflect a read error. The rearrangement joins TRBV7-3 to TRBJ2-6; possible D gene TRBD1, 5 bases. There are 16 residues in the CDR3. Germline CDR1 reads SGHTA; CDR2 reads FQGTGA. This chain's CDR3 is CASSPNTVLGANGLTF. As DNA, the CDR3 is TGTGCCAGCAGCCCGAACACCGTCCTTGGGGCCAACGGCCTGACTTTC.

The rearrangement uses TRBV18 and TRBJ2-1; TRBD1 agrees at 9 bases. With 1 base clipped from V and 4 bases from J, the junction kept 11 bases outside the gene matches. The CDR3 runs 18 residues. Germline CDR1 KGHSH, CDR2 LQKENI. In DNA, the CDR3 is TGTGCCAGCTCACCACGTCCCGGACAGGGGTCCCGATACAATGAGCAGTTCTTC. It yields the protein CASSPRPGQGSRYNEQFF.

The CDR3 protein is CASSQGGQGTDTQYF. Written as DNA, the CDR3 is TGTGCCAGCAGCCAGGGGGGACAGGGCACAGATACGCAGTATTTT. The V and J genes are TRBV7-2 and TRBJ2-3, with TRBD1 matching over 8 bases. CDR1 is SGHTA, CDR2 FQGNSA, per germline. The CDR3 totals 15 residues. V trimming: 5 bases; J trimming: 1 base; junction bases outside the gene matches: 5.

The CDR3 DNA reads TGTGCCAGCAGCTTAGTTGCTAGCGGCGGGGAGACCCAGTACTTC. Translating gives CASSLVASGGETQYF. The V call is TRBV7-8, the J call TRBJ2-5; TRBD2 matches at 7 bases. This CDR3 is built from 15 residues. J gave up 5 bases and V 1 base, and 7 bases lay outside the gene matches. CDR1 and CDR2 (germline): SGHVS, FQNEAQ.

This rearrangement joins TRBV5-5 to TRBJ2-5, with unresolved D. The CDR3 covers 12 residues. The V gene lost 1 base and the J gene lost 5 bases, with 6 bases spanning the gap. Germline V gene sequence: CDR1 SGHKS, CDR2 YYEKEE (reference sequence). CDR3 DNA sequence: TGTGCCAGCAGCTTGAACGGGGAGACCCAGTACTTC. It codes for CASSLNGETQYF.

The chain recombines TRBV2 with TRBJ2-5; the match to TRBD1 covers 8 bases. V dropped 6 bases and J dropped 1; count of bases not matched to a gene: 7. The CDR3 contains 15 residues. From germline, CDR1 is SNHLY and CDR2 FYNNEI. CDR3 coding DNA: TGTGCCAGCAGCCACGGGACAGGCCTCCAAGAGACCCAGTACTTC. Its translation: CASSHGTGLQETQYF.

The chain uses TRBV7-8 and TRBJ2-7, with TRBD1 identical over 8 bases. This CDR3 comprises 15 residues. V was clipped by 5 bases and J by 1 base; unmatched bases: 7. Germline CDR1 SGHVS, CDR2 FQNEAQ. In nucleotides, the CDR3 is TGTGCCAGCAGCAAACGGACAGGGATTTCCTACGAGCAGTACTTC. Translation gives CASSKRTGISYEQYF.

The rearrangement links TRBV5-1 to TRBJ2-2, with 7 bases fitting TRBD1. J lost 3 bases, V lost 2 bases, and 4 bases had no gene match. Per the germline V gene, CDR1 is SGHRS and CDR2 is YFSETQ. This CDR3 has 15 residues. CDR3 sequence reads: CASSFRTGHTGELFF. The CDR3 DNA reads as TGCGCCAGCAGCTTCCGGACAGGCCACACCGGGGAGCTGTTTTTT.

This clone was seen only once. V gene TRBV5-8 combines with J gene TRBJ2-1; 16 bases match TRBD2. This CDR3 region has 16 residues. The V gene end was trimmed by 4 bases and the J gene end by 8 bases; junction bases not matched to a gene: 6. Germline V gives CDR1 SGHTS, CDR2 YDEGEE. The CDR3 bases are TGTGCCAGCAGCCCGGGACTAGCGGGAGGGATTGATGAGCAGTTCTTC. The encoded protein is CASSPGLAGGIDEQFF.